The clone carrying this T cell receptor (beta chain) was seen many times. The antigen remains unidentified. CDR1 KGHSH and CDR2 LQKENI come from the germline V gene. V shed 3 bases, J shed 1 base, and the junction held 8 bases outside the gene matches. This CDR3 has 16 amino acids. The team produced cDNA through 5'RACE using 10-nucleotide random UMIs. In every sequencing run, more than 170 million TCR-beta sequences were generated from 15-18 subjects. One entry per CDR3 protein results from TCRdb running MiXCR on the 5' RACE reads. The table has tens of thousands of distinct CDR3 sequences, 4.3% seen once; the top ten hold about 5.7%. Time point indicated: longitudinal time-point 3. This sample stems from a study of neurological immune-mediated disorders. Study results and limitations: None of the features examined (clinical or MRI) was associated with the multiple sclerosis repertoire cluster.

V is TRBV18 and J is TRBJ1-1, with 7 nucleotides matching TRBD1. The sample taken for sequencing was PBMCs. This sequence originates from a woman aged 55-69 years with multiple sclerosis. CDR3 sequence: CASSPRVGTANTEAFF. In DNA, the CDR3 is TGTGCCAGCTCACCTAGGGTCGGGACAGCGAACACTGAAGCTTTCTTT.